The clone carrying this T cell receptor (beta chain) has more than one count but fewer than ten. The antigen is unknown. This sample is drawn from a study of T cell repertoires in cytomegalovirus infection. Study-level findings and limits: HLA-C-restricted CMV clonotypes gave the most frequent clonotype in two of eight donors.

TCRdb reprocessed the reads with MiXCR, giving one entry per CDR3 protein. This sample has about 360,000 distinct CDR3 sequences, with roughly 18% found just once. The CDR3 has 14 amino acids. Germline CDR1 is SGHTA and CDR2 is FQGNSA. The germline V and J ends were trimmed by 3 bases and 6 bases, with 12 bases remaining between them. The rearrangement joins TRBV7-2 to TRBJ2-1; no firm D call. This TCR was sampled from a human donor in good health (CMV status not recorded). Some clones in this sample may be carry-over from other donors' samples. Sequencing was done on a sample of PBMCs. DNA of the CDR3: TGTGCCAGCAGCTTGAATGCTGCCAGCAATGAGCAGTTCTTC. This encodes CASSLNAASNEQFF.